These 32 T cell receptor beta chains originate from one sample sequenced in a study of blood T cell repertoires in COVID-19 (dated by TCRdb to about 2020). Library prep was done by the immunoSEQ multiplex PCR assay. This immuneACCESS table, as held by TCRdb, lists in-frame sequences with V and J called but not all clones. Of the missing ones, under half trace to an unresolved V gene in checked studies; the others have no known cause. Counted in this sample were under 80,000 clones; around nine tenths of them appeared once. The ten largest clones take up approximately 5.5% of the sample. The sample comprised peripheral blood. The receptors derive from a human donor in a cohort sampled during active COVID-19.

V gene TRBV11-3 combines with J gene TRBJ1-3; 9 bases agree with TRBD1. Germline V gives CDR1 SGHNT, CDR2 YENEEA. There are 15 residues in the CDR3. J was trimmed by 3 bases and V by 5 bases; bases with no gene match: 5. CDR3 amino acids: CASSPGQGLGNTIYF. Written as DNA, the CDR3 is TGTGCCAGCAGCCCGGGACAGGGCCTTGGAAACACCATATATTTT.

The genes are TRBV6-4 and TRBJ2-2, with TRBD2 matching 9 bases. V lost 4 bases and J lost 3; bases outside the gene matches: 0. Looked up from germline, CDR1 is MRHNA and CDR2 is SNTAGT. The length of the CDR3 is 14 residues. The CDR3 bases are TGTGCCAGCAGTGCTAGCGGGGACACCGGGGAGCTGTTTTTT. Its protein is CASSASGDTGELFF.

Notes on this clone: An end of the junction differs from the germline gene, which may be a read error. The chain carries TRBV27 and TRBJ1-6; D gene ambiguous. Germline CDR1 reads MNHEY; CDR2 reads SMNVEV (reference sequence). The length of the CDR3 is 14 residues. CDR3 nucleotides: TGTGCCAGCAGTACAGCCTCCTCTAATTCACCCCTCCACTTT. Amino acid sequence: CASSTASSNSPLHF.

This clone was counted a single time. The rearrangement uses TRBV11-2 and TRBJ2-2; TRBD2 matches at 9 bases. V was clipped by 5 bases and J by 6 bases; unmatched bases: 16. Germline V lookup: CDR1 SGHAT, CDR2 FQNNGV. The CDR3 is 18 amino acids. DNA for the CDR3: TGTGCCAGCAGCGTCCGGTTGGCGGGAGGGCCGAGGCCCGGGGAGCTGTTTTTT. Residues: CASSVRLAGGPRPGELFF.

V is TRBV28 and J is TRBJ2-1; possibly TRBD1 for D (6 bases). CDR1 MDHEN and CDR2 SYDVKM come from the germline V gene. V was pared by 8 bases and J by 8 bases, with 22 bases between. The CDR3 extends over 15 amino acids. The CDR3 nucleotides are TGTGCCAGCCGGTCCGGCAAACAGGGATCGGATGAGCAGTTCTTC. This translates into CASRSGKQGSDEQFF.

The genes are TRBV30 and TRBJ1-4, with D perhaps matching TRBD1 (6 bases). This CDR3 spans 14 amino acids. V lost 0 bases and J lost 7, with 12 bases in between. The germline V gene encodes CDR1 GTSNPN and CDR2 SVGIG (reference sequence). The CDR3 nucleotides read TGTGCCTGGAGTGTAACTGGGGGCCCTGAAAAACTGTTTTTT. Amino acids: CAWSVTGGPEKLFF.

This chain joins TRBV9 and TRBJ1-1, with D possibly TRBD1 on 6 matching bases. The CDR3 contains 17 residues. Looked up from germline, CDR1 is SGDLS and CDR2 is YYNGEE. V lost 0 bases to trimming and J lost 4 bases, with 19 bases between them. For the CDR3, the DNA is TGTGCCAGCAGCGTAGGGTCAGGGGTTGGTTGGGGCACTGAAGCTTTCTTT. It translates to CASSVGSGVGWGTEAFF.

This clone was counted only a few times. The same CDR3 can be traced to other DNA sequences in this sample. The chain joins TRBV5-1 to TRBJ1-3; no reliable D call. This CDR3 is built from 15 residues. CDR1 is SGHRS and CDR2 is YFSETQ in the germline V gene. V lost 1 base and J lost 0, with 8 bases in between. CDR3 coding DNA: TGCGCCAGCAGCTTGAGCGTCAGCTCTGGAAACACCATATATTTT. The encoded protein is CASSLSVSSGNTIYF.

The chain employs TRBV27 and TRBJ2-1, with 11 bases that match TRBD2. V was pared by 3 bases and J by 15 bases, with 10 bases of the junction left unmatched. This CDR3 is 14 amino acids long. Germline CDR1 reads MNHEY; CDR2 reads SMNVEV (reference sequence). CDR3 residues: CASSLGSGGVSPFF. The CDR3 DNA sequence: TGTGCCAGCAGTTTGGGTAGCGGGGGGGTATCTCCGTTCTTC.

The J gene is TRBJ1-1, the V gene TRBV6-5; the match to TRBD1 covers 7 bases. The CDR3 is 13 residues long. The J segment lost 8 bases and the V segment lost 4 bases, leaving 7 bases of the junction unmatched. Germline V lookup: CDR1 MNHEY, CDR2 SVGAGI. CDR3: CASSLTGQREAFF. The DNA for the CDR3 is TGTGCCAGCAGTTTGACGGGACAGCGAGAAGCTTTCTTT.

This sequence joins TRBV11-2 and TRBJ1-4; D unclear. Trimming took off 2 bases at V and 7 bases at J, with 5 bases between the two ends. In germline, CDR1 is SGHAT, CDR2 FQNNGV. This CDR3 is built from 12 residues. CDR3 nucleotide sequence: TGTGCCAGCAGCTTATCTCGTGAAAAACTGTTTTTT. Translating it yields CASSLSREKLFF. Variable domain in full (rest from reference TRBV11-2 and TRBJ1-4): EAGVAQSPRYKIIEKRQSVAFWCNPISGHATLYWYQQILGQGPKLLIQFQNNGVVDDSQLPKDRFSAERLKGVDSTLKIQPAKLEDSAVYLCASSLSREKLFFGSGTQLSVL.

The rearrangement links TRBV6-1 to TRBJ1-1; perhaps TRBD1 as D (5 bases). The germline gives CDR1 MNHNS, CDR2 SASEGT. CDR3 length: 14 amino acids. V was cut by 0 bases and J by 10 bases, with 15 bases left in between. CDR3 loop: CASSEAGQSSGAFF. In DNA form, the CDR3 reads TGTGCCAGCAGTGAAGCGGGGCAGAGCTCGGGAGCTTTCTTT.

CDR3 DNA: TGTGCCAGCAAAGGGGGCTTTGGTAATGAAAAACTGTTTTTT. Protein product: CASKGGFGNEKLFF. The chain links TRBV6-5 to TRBJ1-4; 7 bases are shared with TRBD1. The germline V gene encodes CDR1 MNHEY and CDR2 SVGAGI. The CDR3 loop spans 14 amino acids. The V segment lost 7 bases and the J segment 4 bases; nucleotides outside the gene matches: 6.

This chain links TRBV5-1 with TRBJ2-3, with TRBD2 matching 8 bases. Germline V gives CDR1 SGHRS, CDR2 YFSETQ. After removal of 5 bases from V and 6 bases from J, the junction contained 14 bases not matched to a gene. There are 16 residues in the CDR3. The DNA of the CDR3 is TGCGCCAGCAGGTTCTTAACTAGCGGACCGGCGGATACGCAGTATTTT. Translating it yields CASRFLTSGPADTQYF. Full variable domain (rest looked up from reference TRBV5-1 and TRBJ2-3): KAGVTQTPRYLIKTRGQQVTLSCSPISGHRSVSWYQQTPGQGLQFLFEYFSETQRNKGNFPGRFSGRQFSNSRSEMNVSTLELGDSALYLCASRFLTSGPADTQYFGPGTRLTVL.

This rearrangement joins TRBV28 to TRBJ1-1; D ambiguous. CDR3 length: 15 residues. The germline V gene encodes CDR1 MDHEN and CDR2 SYDVKM. V gave up 6 bases and J gave up 0 bases, with 14 bases separating them. In nucleotides, the CDR3 is TGTGCCAGCAGCCCGGCGGGAAACTTGAACACTGAAGCTTTCTTT. Protein sequence: CASSPAGNLNTEAFF.

The chain is built from TRBV11-2 and TRBJ2-7; 11 bases line up with TRBD2. The CDR3 contains 18 residues. The V segment lost 3 bases and the J segment 2 bases; nucleotides outside the gene matches: 12. CDR1 SGHAT and CDR2 FQNNGV come from the germline V gene. CDR3 in DNA: TGTGCCAGCAGCTTTTGGCCGGGAAGTAGCGGGAGGGCCTACGAGCAGTACTTC. It is translated as CASSFWPGSSGRAYEQYF.

This clone showed up just once. The V and J genes are TRBV6-5 and TRBJ2-1, with 10 bases identical to TRBD2. CDR1 is MNHEY and CDR2 is SVGAGI in the germline V gene. The CDR3 runs to 13 residues. Trimming at V came to 5 bases and at J to 6 bases, leaving 1 base not matched to a gene. Here the CDR3 DNA reads TGTGCCAGCAGTCTAGCGGGAGCCAATGAGCAGTTCTTC. Amino acids: CASSLAGANEQFF.

The J gene is TRBJ2-1, the V gene TRBV27, with D perhaps TRBD1 (6 bases). This CDR3 comprises 16 residues. The V end lost 9 bases, the J end lost 4 bases, and 22 bases lay between the germline ends. Germline V gene lookup returns CDR1 MNHEY and CDR2 SMNVEV (reference sequence). CDR3 in amino acids: CASRPGALTRYNEQFF. The CDR3 nucleotides are TGTGCCAGTCGTCCAGGGGCTTTAACCCGTTACAATGAGCAGTTCTTC.

This chain connects TRBV6-6 to TRBJ2-3; D is perhaps TRBD1 (6 bases). CDR1 is MNHNY and CDR2 is SVGAGI in the germline V gene (reference sequence). CDR3 length: 15 amino acids. Trimming stripped 4 bases from V and 6 bases from J, with 17 bases between. CDR3 coding DNA: TGTGCCAGCAGTTCCGACAGGCCCTCCCCTGATACGCAGTATTTT. Protein: CASSSDRPSPDTQYF.

The J gene is TRBJ1-4, the V gene TRBV7-8; maybe TRBD1 (5 bases). The ends were cut back, 1 base at V and 5 bases at J, with 11 bases in the middle. CDR1 and CDR2 from the germline V gene are SGHVS and FQNEAQ. This CDR3 region has 15 residues. This CDR3 reads CASSLVGQGNEKLFF. CDR3 coding DNA: TGTGCCAGCAGCTTAGTAGGCCAGGGAAATGAAAAACTGTTTTTT.

This clone occurred once. The rearrangement uses TRBV15 and TRBJ1-3; no reliable D call. The V and J ends lost 6 bases and 0 bases respectively, with 12 bases between them. CDR1 and CDR2 from the germline V gene are LNHNV and YYDKDF (reference sequence). The CDR3 extends over 15 amino acids. In DNA, the CDR3 is TGTGCCACCAGTACCCGGGAGAGCTCTGGAAACACCATATATTTT. It codes for CATSTRESSGNTIYF.

This clone was seen just once. This chain joins TRBV15 and TRBJ2-5, with 11 bases lining up with TRBD2. This CDR3 is 14 amino acids long. Germline V CDR1 and CDR2: LNHNV, YYDKDF (reference sequence). V gave up 6 bases and J gave up 5 bases; unmatched junction bases: 5. Here the CDR3 reads CATRLAGVYETQYF. The CDR3 nucleotides are TGTGCCACCAGACTAGCGGGAGTATACGAGACCCAGTACTTC.

The J gene is TRBJ2-7, the V gene TRBV27, with TRBD2 matching 7 bases. With 3 bases clipped from V and 5 bases from J, the junction kept 10 bases outside the gene matches. Looked up from germline, CDR1 is MNHEY and CDR2 is SMNVEV (reference sequence). The CDR3 covers 15 residues. The CDR3 coding sequence is TGTGCCAGCAGTTTGAGGCGGGGGATAATTGACGAGCAGTACTTC. This translates into CASSLRRGIIDEQYF.

The chain is built from TRBV18 and TRBJ2-7; D not certain. CDR3 length: 11 residues. Trimming took off 5 bases at V and 6 bases at J, with 8 bases between the two ends. Germline V CDR1 and CDR2: KGHSH, LQKENI. In DNA form, the CDR3 reads TGTGCCAGCTCAGAGGAGTCCGAGCAGTACTTC. As protein: CASSEESEQYF.

This chain links TRBV19 with TRBJ1-6; 7 bases are shared with TRBD1. The ends lost 4 bases at V and 7 bases at J; junction bases unmatched: 4. This CDR3 is 14 amino acids long. Germline CDR1 and CDR2: LNHDA and SQIVND (reference sequence). CDR3 sequence: CASSKEGGNSPLHF. CDR3 in DNA: TGTGCCAGTAGTAAAGAAGGGGGCAATTCACCCCTCCACTTT.

The chain employs TRBV28 and TRBJ1-5; D is unclear. Between the trimmed V and J ends, which lost 10 bases and 2 bases, there was a span of 15 bases. The CDR3 has 14 amino acids. CDR1 and CDR2 (germline): MDHEN, SYDVKM. CDR3 DNA: TGTGCCACCACTTGGGGAGTTGGCAATCAGCCCCAGCATTTT. Its protein product is CATTWGVGNQPQHF.

The V and J genes are TRBV7-2 and TRBJ2-3, with D possibly TRBD2 on 6 matching bases. Trimming pared 1 base from V and 6 bases from J, leaving 17 bases between. Per the germline V gene, CDR1 is SGHTA and CDR2 is FQGNSA. This CDR3 has 16 amino acids. CDR3 coding DNA: TGTGCCAGCAGCTTAGGGGCGGGACCAGGGATGGATACGCAGTATTTT. It yields the protein CASSLGAGPGMDTQYF.

In its sample, this clone was seen once. This chain uses TRBV3-1 (or the pseudogene TRBV3-2) with TRBJ2-4, with D unresolved. Germline V gene data show CDR1 as LGHDT and CDR2 as YNNKEL (reference sequence). The CDR3 totals 15 residues. V was clipped by 1 base and J by 0 bases, with 7 bases between them. Here the CDR3 DNA reads TGTGCCAGCAGCCAAGGCCTAGTAGCCAAAAACATTCAGTACTTC. Translating it yields CASSQGLVAKNIQYF.

This sequence joins TRBV3-1 (or the pseudogene TRBV3-2) and TRBJ2-7, with no clear D. This CDR3 is 13 amino acids long. V was clipped by 1 base and J by 1 base, with 5 bases between them. Germline loops: CDR1 LGHDT, CDR2 YNNKEL (reference sequence). CDR3 sequence: CASSQGSSYEQYF. CDR3 bases: TGTGCCAGCAGCCAAGGCAGTTCCTACGAGCAGTACTTC.

This clone was seen once. The CDR3 DNA is TGTGCCTGGAGTCACGGACAGGGGTTCAGTCAGCCCCAGCATTTT. Translation: CAWSHGQGFSQPQHF. V usage is TRBV30 and J usage is TRBJ1-5; 9 bases are a match to TRBD1. The junction had 8 bases not matched to a gene; V was cut back by 2 bases and J by 6 bases. Germline V gene data show CDR1 as GTSNPN and CDR2 as SVGIG (reference sequence). This CDR3 is built from 15 residues.

The chain is built from TRBV13 and TRBJ1-2; D gene uncertain. Per the germline V gene, CDR1 is PRHDT and CDR2 is FYEKMQ (reference sequence). The V end was cut by 5 bases, the J end by 8 bases, with 15 bases between. The CDR3 runs to 13 residues. CDR3 nucleotides: TGTGCCAGCAGCCTGGCCCCTGAGAGGGGCTACACCTTC. The encoded protein is CASSLAPERGYTF.

The chain is built from TRBV20-1 and TRBJ2-5, with D hard to call. CDR3 length: 8 amino acids. Between the trimmed V and J ends, which lost 7 bases and 6 bases, there was a span of 3 bases. CDR1 DFQATT and CDR2 SNEGSKA come from the germline V gene (reference sequence). The DNA of the CDR3 is TGCAGTGTAAAGACCCAGTACTTC. Amino acid sequence: CSVKTQYF.